The clone carrying this T cell receptor beta chain was observed many times. Its antigen is as yet unknown. The sample comes from a study of identical twins. TCRdb independently ran MiXCR on the 5' RACE reads; one entry per CDR3 protein. The sample contains 130,000 to 150,000 distinct CDR3 sequences, around 3.5% of which appear only once. Points from the study as a whole: Researchers reported excess low generation probability among twin-shared out-of-frame alpha sequences. Among beta out-of-frame sequences, excess sharing between twins appeared weaker.

The CDR3 has 13 residues. The ends were cut back, 4 bases at V and 5 bases at J, with 12 bases in the middle. The germline gives CDR1 SGHDT, CDR2 YYEEEE. This receptor was taken from a man aged 18-30 years in good health. This chain uses TRBV5-6 with TRBJ2-5; weak D call: TRBD2 (5 bases). Sequencing was performed on memory T cells sorted from blood. CDR3 coding DNA: TGTGCCAGCAGCCCCTCGCGGGTGGAGACCCAGTACTTC. This sequence encodes CASSPSRVETQYF.